Listed here is a single T cell receptor beta chain. Its matching antigen is unknown. The V gene lost 6 bases and the J gene lost 0 bases, with 15 bases spanning the gap. The CDR3 runs to 15 residues. The germline V gene encodes CDR1 MDHEN and CDR2 SYDVKM. PCR involved 60 Vbeta and 13 Jbeta primers. Sequencing used immunoSEQ multiplex PCR; TCRdb keeps in-frame clones, though not all of them. This sample carries 100,000 to 150,000 clones, around 83% of them seen once, and the ten largest clones take over 0.95%. This entry comes from a study of cytomegalovirus exposure and HLA in healthy donors. General study findings and limits: Despite most TCR sequences being rare, some public TCRs occurred in many donors. Some TCR beta chains (around 160 of them) were listed as cytomegalovirus-associated.

Regarding donors, all were healthy bone marrow donors. Although they were nominally healthy when sampled, donors likely had unrecorded immune exposures. The receptor comes from a girl aged 2-10 years in good health and CMV-seronegative. The rearrangement uses TRBV28 and TRBJ2-7, with TRBD2 as a possible D gene (5 bases). Sample: PBMCs. The CDR3 loop is CASSNRAELSYEQYF. The CDR3 nucleotides are TGTGCCAGCAGCAATAGAGCGGAACTCTCCTACGAGCAGTACTTC.